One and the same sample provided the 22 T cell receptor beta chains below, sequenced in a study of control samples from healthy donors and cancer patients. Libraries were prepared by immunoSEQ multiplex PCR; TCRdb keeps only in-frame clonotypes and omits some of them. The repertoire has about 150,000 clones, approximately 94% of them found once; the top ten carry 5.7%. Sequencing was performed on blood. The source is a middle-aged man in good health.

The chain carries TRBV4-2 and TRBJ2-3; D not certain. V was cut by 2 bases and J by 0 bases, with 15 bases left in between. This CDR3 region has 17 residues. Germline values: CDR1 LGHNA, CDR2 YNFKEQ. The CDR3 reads CASSQNSRSLSTDTQYF. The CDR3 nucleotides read TGTGCCAGCAGCCAAAACTCTAGATCCCTAAGCACAGATACGCAGTATTTT.

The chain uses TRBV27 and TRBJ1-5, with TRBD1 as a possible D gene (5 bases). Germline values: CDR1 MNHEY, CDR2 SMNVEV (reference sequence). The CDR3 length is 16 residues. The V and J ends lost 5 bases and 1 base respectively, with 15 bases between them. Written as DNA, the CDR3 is TGTGCCAGCAGTCCCTGGGGGGGACTGAGCAATCAGCCCCAGCATTTT. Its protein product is CASSPWGGLSNQPQHF.

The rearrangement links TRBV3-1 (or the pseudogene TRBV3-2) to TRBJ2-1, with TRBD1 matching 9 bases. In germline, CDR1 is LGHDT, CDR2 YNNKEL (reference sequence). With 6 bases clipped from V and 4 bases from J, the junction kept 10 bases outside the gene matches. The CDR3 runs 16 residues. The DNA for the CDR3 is TGTGCCAGCAGGGGACCGGGACAGGGAAAGTACAATGAGCAGTTCTTC. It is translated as CASRGPGQGKYNEQFF.

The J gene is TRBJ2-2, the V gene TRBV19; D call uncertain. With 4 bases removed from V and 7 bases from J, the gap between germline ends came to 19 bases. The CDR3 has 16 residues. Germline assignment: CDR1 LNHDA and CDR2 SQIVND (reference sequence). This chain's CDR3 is CASSRGMVRDVGELFF. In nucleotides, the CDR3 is TGTGCCAGTAGTAGGGGTATGGTTCGAGATGTCGGGGAGCTGTTTTTT.

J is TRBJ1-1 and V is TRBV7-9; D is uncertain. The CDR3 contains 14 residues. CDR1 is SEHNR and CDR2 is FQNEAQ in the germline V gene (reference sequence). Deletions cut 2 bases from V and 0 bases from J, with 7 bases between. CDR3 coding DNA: TGTGCCAGCAGCTTAAGCACGGTGAACACTGAAGCTTTCTTT. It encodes CASSLSTVNTEAFF.

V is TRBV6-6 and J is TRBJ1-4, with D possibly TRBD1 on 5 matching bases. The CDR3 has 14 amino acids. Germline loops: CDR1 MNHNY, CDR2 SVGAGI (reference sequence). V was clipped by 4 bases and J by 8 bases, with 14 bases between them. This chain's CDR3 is CASSLVGGREKLFF. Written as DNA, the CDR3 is TGTGCCAGCAGTTTGGTGGGGGGACGGGAAAAACTGTTTTTT.

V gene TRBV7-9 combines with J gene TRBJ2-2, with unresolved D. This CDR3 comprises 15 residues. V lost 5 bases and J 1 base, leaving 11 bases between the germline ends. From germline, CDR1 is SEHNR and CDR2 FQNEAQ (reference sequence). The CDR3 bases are TGTGCCAGCAGCATGGTGGTTGGGAACACCGGGGAGCTGTTTTTT. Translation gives CASSMVVGNTGELFF. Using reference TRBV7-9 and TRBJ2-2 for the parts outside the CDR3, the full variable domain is DTGVSQNPRHKITKRGQNVTFRCDPISEHNRLYWYRQTLGQGPEFLTYFQNEAQLEKSRLLSDRFSAERPKGSFSTLEIQRTEQGDSAMYLCASSMVVGNTGELFFGEGSRLTVL.

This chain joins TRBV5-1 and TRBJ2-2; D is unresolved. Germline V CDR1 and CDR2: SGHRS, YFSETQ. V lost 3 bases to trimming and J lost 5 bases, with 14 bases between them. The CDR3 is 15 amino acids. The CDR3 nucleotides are TGCGCCAGCAGCTCCGCGTCGGTAGGGACCGGGGAGCTGTTTTTT. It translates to CASSSASVGTGELFF.

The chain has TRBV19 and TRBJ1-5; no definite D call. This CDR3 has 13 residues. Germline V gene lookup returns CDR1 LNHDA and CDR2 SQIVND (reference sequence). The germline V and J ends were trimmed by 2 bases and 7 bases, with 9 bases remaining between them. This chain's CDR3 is CASSIREVQPQHF. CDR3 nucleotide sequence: TGTGCCAGTAGTATACGTGAGGTCCAGCCCCAGCATTTT.

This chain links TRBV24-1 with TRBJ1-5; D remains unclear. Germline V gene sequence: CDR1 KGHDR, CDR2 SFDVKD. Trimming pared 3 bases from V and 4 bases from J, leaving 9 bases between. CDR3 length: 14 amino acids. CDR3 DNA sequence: TGTGCCACCAGTGATCGGGTTGGTAATCAGCCCCAGCATTTT. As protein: CATSDRVGNQPQHF.

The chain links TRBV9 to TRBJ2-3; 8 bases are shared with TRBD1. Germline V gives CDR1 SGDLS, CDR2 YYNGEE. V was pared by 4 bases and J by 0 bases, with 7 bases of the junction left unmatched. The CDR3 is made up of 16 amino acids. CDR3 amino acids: CASSPRTGTSTDTQYF. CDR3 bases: TGTGCCAGCAGCCCCCGGACAGGGACTAGCACAGATACGCAGTATTTT.

CDR3 sequence reads: CASSFSYEQYF. CDR3 DNA sequence: TGTGCCAGCAGCTTCTCCTACGAGCAGTACTTC. The chain has TRBV7-2 and TRBJ2-7; no clear D gene. This CDR3 has 11 residues. Germline lookup yields CDR1 SGHTA and CDR2 FQGNSA. Trimming removed 3 bases from V and 0 bases from J, with 0 bases in between. Full variable domain (missing parts from reference TRBV7-2 and TRBJ2-7): GAGVSQSPSNKVTEKGKDVELRCDPISGHTALYWYRQSLGQGLEFLIYFQGNSAPDKSGLPSDRFSAERTGGSVSTLTIQRTQQEDSAVYLCASSFSYEQYFGPGTRLTVT.

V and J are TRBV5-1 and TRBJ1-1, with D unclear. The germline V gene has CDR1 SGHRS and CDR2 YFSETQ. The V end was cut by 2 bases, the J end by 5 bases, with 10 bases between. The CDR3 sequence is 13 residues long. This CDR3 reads CASSFETGTEAFF. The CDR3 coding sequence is TGCGCCAGCAGCTTCGAGACGGGTACTGAAGCTTTCTTT.

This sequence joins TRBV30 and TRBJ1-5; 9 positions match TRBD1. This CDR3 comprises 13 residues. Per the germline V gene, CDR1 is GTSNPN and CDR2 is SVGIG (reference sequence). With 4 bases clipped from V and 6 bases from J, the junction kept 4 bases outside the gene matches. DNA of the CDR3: TGTGCCTGGAACAGGGGGCCCGGTCAGCCCCAGCATTTT. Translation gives CAWNRGPGQPQHF.

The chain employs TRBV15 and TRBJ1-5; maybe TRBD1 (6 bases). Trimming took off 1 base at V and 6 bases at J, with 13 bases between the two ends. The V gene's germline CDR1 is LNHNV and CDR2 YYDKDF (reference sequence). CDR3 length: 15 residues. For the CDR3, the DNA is TGTGCCACCAGCAGAGGGGAAGGGGGGGTTCAGCCCCAGCATTTT. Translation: CATSRGEGGVQPQHF.

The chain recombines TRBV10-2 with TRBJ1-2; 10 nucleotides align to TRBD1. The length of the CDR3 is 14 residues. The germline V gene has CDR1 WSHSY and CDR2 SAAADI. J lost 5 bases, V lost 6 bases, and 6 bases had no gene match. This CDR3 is CASREGQGFYGYTF. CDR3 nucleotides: TGCGCCAGCAGGGAGGGACAGGGGTTTTATGGCTACACCTTC.

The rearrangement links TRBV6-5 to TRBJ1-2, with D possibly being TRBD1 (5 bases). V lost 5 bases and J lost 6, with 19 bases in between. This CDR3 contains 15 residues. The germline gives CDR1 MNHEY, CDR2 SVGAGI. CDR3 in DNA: TGTGCCAGCAGTCTAGTGCCCCAGGGTGCGGATGGCTACACCTTC. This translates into CASSLVPQGADGYTF.

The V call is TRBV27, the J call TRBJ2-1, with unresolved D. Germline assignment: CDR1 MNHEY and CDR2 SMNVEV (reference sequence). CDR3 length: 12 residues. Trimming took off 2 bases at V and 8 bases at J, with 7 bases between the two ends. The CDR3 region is CASSLGADEQFF. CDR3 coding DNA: TGTGCCAGCAGTTTAGGAGCAGATGAGCAGTTCTTC.

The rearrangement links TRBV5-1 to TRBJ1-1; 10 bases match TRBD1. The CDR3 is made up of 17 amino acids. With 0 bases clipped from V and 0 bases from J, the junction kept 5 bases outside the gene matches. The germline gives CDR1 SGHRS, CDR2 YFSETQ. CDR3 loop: CASSLGTGGTMNTEAFF. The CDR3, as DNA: TGCGCCAGCAGCTTGGGGACAGGGGGAACTATGAACACTGAAGCTTTCTTT.

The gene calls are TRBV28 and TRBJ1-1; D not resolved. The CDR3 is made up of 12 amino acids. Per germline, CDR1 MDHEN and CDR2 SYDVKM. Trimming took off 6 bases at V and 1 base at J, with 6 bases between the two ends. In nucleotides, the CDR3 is TGTGCCAGCAGGGTCCCGAACACTGAAGCTTTCTTT. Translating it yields CASRVPNTEAFF.

The CDR3, as DNA: TGTGCCAGCAGTTACCGGGACAGGGGACTTCAGCCCCAGCATTTT. This translates into CASSYRDRGLQPQHF. This chain uses TRBV6-6 with TRBJ1-5; 10 bases match TRBD1. V shed 2 bases and J 6 bases; nucleotides not matched to a gene: 4. In germline, CDR1 is MNHNY, CDR2 SVGAGI (reference sequence). The CDR3 consists of 15 residues.

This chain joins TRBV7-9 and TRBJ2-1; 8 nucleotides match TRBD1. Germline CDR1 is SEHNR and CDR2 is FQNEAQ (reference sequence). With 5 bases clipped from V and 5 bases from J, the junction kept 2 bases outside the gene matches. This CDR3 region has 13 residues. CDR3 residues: CASSKTGDNEQFF. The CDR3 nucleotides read TGTGCCAGCAGCAAGACAGGGGACAATGAGCAGTTCTTC.